The present entry profiles one T cell receptor (beta chain) with its context. Its antigen remains unknown. This sample is drawn from a study of shared clonotypes between healthy human individuals. Study-wide findings and caveats: Tissue TCR repertoires likely differ from these blood-only repertoires.

The data were produced by immunoSEQ multiplex PCR, yet TCRdb's version contains in-frame clones alone and is incomplete. The sample yields roughly 1,500,000 clones, 98% seen once. The germline V gene encodes CDR1 KGHSH and CDR2 LQKENI. V gave up 4 bases and J gave up 0 bases, with 13 bases separating them. The CDR3 contains 15 residues. HIV-negative, healthy adults without recent acute infections or vaccinations were the donors. Each sample came from a Caucasian adult donor living in Nashville, Tennessee. CD4+ cells underwent separation, giving CD45RA+ naive and CD45RA-negative memory subsets. Sequencing was performed on naive CD4+ T cells sorted from blood. The subset denotes: CD45RA+ positively selected. V gene TRBV18 combines with J gene TRBJ2-7, with D maybe TRBD1 (5 bases). The clonotype originates from a man aged 25-45 years in good health. This CDR3 is CASSLRQKHSYEQYF. The CDR3 nucleotides are TGTGCCAGCTCACTTCGACAGAAACACTCCTACGAGCAGTACTTC.